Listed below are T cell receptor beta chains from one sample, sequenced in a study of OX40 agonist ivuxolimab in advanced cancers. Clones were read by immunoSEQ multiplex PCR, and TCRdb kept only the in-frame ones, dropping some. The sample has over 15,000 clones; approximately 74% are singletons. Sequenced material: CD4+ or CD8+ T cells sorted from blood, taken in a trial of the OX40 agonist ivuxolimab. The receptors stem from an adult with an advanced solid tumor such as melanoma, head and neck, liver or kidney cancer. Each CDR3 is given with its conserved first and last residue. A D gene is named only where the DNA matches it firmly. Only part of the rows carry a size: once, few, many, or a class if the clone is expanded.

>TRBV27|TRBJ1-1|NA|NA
CASSLGGQSEAFF
TGTGCCAGCAGTCTCGGGGGGCAGTCAGAAGCTTTCTTT
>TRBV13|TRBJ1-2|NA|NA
CASSLSPSTANYGYTF
TGTGCCAGCAGTTTATCCCCATCGACAGCTAACTATGGCTACACCTTC
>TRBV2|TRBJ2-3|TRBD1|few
CASAAGQAGEWSTDTQYF
TGTGCCAGCGCTGCAGGACAGGCCGGCGAGTGGAGCACAGATACGCAGTATTTT
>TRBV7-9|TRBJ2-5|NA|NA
CASSFVQGQETQYF
TGTGCCAGCAGCTTCGTACAGGGTCAAGAGACCCAGTACTTC
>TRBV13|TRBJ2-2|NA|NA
CASSLALNGELFF
TGTGCCAGCAGCTTAGCGTTGAACGGGGAGCTGTTTTTT
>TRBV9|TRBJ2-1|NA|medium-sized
CASSVEAAMNNEQFF
TGTGCCAGCAGCGTAGAGGCAGCTATGAACAATGAGCAGTTCTTC